These 2 T cell receptor beta chains share one sample of origin, sequenced in a study of a mutant IDH1 vaccine in newly diagnosed glioma. As for time point: baseline, week 1 (first vaccination visit). Treatment given: pre-vaccination baseline after standard-of-care therapy. This table comes from immunoSEQ multiplex PCR, and its TCRdb copy is limited to in-frame clones, with some not included. The table includes fewer than 65,000 clones, approximately 80% detected once. The sample consisted of PBMCs, taken from a glioma patient treated with radiotherapy, temozolomide or both. These receptor sequences come from a woman aged 40 to 50 with glioma.

CDR3 region: CASSLARQGLEKLFF. CDR3 sequence (DNA): TGTGCCAGCAGCTTAGCTAGACAGGGGCTTGAAAAACTGTTTTTT. The rearrangement links TRBV7-9 to TRBJ1-4; 8 positions agree with TRBD1. Germline values: CDR1 SEHNR, CDR2 FQNEAQ (reference sequence). The CDR3 covers 15 residues. Unmatched junction bases numbered 4, after V lost 0 bases and J lost 7 bases.

The rearrangement uses TRBV30 and TRBJ1-3; the D gene is possibly TRBD1 (6 bases). The CDR3 sequence is 13 residues long. CDR1 and CDR2 from the germline V gene are GTSNPN and SVGIG (reference sequence). The V gene lost 4 bases and the J gene lost 7 bases, with 14 bases spanning the gap. CDR3 in DNA: TGTGCCTGGATCTCCCCGGGGGCGAACACCATATATTTT. Translation: CAWISPGANTIYF.